This record concerns one T cell receptor beta chain sequence. The sample holds many counts of this clonotype. The clone's antigen remains unknown. No clone much larger than this one lies a single base away; base qualities are absent. This sample is drawn from a study of HIV-infected children after antiretroviral therapy interruption (dated by TCRdb to about 2019). Background on the whole study: The study included eight children, four on planned treatment interruption and four on continuous treatment, and all eight had a CD4+ count above 500 and a viral load below 50 copies/ml. Interruption-arm samples came from week 0, week 12, end of interruption (week 24 or 48), and about 3 years after study end. Most participating children had recorded exposure to EBV and CMV. The interruption group had a median age of roughly 10 years, compared with around 8 years in the continuous treatment group. TCR repertoires were compared between children on planned treatment interruption and children on continuous antiretroviral treatment, alongside thymic output measurements. For the continuous-treatment arm, samples from the corresponding weeks 0, 48 and 150 were analyzed.

Sample treatment or condition, as interpreted from the label and publication: PENTA 11 planned treatment interruption arm or continuous ART arm. The participants, all children from the United Kingdom aged 2 to 15 years, had been on at least three-drug ART for a minimum of 24 weeks. Cryopreserved PBMCs containing at least 5 million viable cells were required, and a handful of candidate patients were excluded because of low viable PBMC yield. Using a FACSAria III cell sorter, naive CD4+ CD45RA+ CD45RO- T cells were FACS-sorted out of thawed PBMCs. The sorted cells were fixed, and RNA was then extracted with the RNeasy FFPE kit and afterward with the RNeasy Micro kit. Study-wide conclusions, independent of this receptor: For naive CD4+ repertoires of PTI patients, CDR3 sharing between time points dropped once interruption began, while many sequences were shared between the end of interruption and 3 years later. The small number of patients is a limitation of the study, so the data should be interpreted with caution. The sorted CD45RA+ naive cells might contain minor non-naive CD45RA+ populations, such as EMRA or stem memory cells. An increase in the naive CD4+ Gini coefficient was observed by the end of treatment interruption, suggesting clonal expansion, and a return to baseline was observed by 3 years.

Libraries were built with 3' RACE. TCR libraries were constructed from RNA with a 3' RACE protocol that used unique molecular identifiers to correct for PCR amplification bias. Amplicon libraries were pooled in groups of up to roughly 12 and sequenced on an Illumina MiSeq using v2 2x250 paired-end chemistry. From the authors' description of their analysis: Reads were processed with Decombinator to assign V and J genes and CDR3, with barcode-based error and PCR bias correction. Repertoires were subsampled to equal depth before Gini coefficients were calculated with the R ineq package. CDR3 similarity was assessed with GLIPH, Hamming distance and a shared triplet metric. Clones were called with MiXCR by TCRdb after fastp trimmed the public reads at Q25, and only in-frame beta chains were retained. Merged by CDR3 protein, the rows form single entries marked with the most common genes and DNA. These V and J calls derive from TCRdb rather than the authors' analysis. In this sample the table shows 15,000 to 17,000 distinct CDR3 sequences, approximately 3% of which occur a single time. In total, the top ten clones hold about 5% of the sample.

The origin of this receptor is a child under 18 with HIV. The starting material was CD45RA+ CD4+ T cells from PBMCs, obtained from a donor given antiretroviral therapy, either interrupted or continuous. The cell subset or site label, read with the paper, signifies: naive CD4+ CD45RA+ CD45RO- T cells.

The CDR3 is CATSRDLPRRGQETQYF. The nucleotide sequence is given as TGTGCCACCAGCAGAGATCTGCCAAGACGGGGGCAAGAGACCCAGTACTTC. The V and J segments used are TRBV15 and TRBJ2-5; D gene: possibly TRBD2, on 6 matching bases. The CDR3 has 17 amino acids, counting the end cysteine and phenylalanine. This entry keeps only the CDR3 DNA: 51 bases, framed from base 1. The germline V gene (reference sequence) sets CDR1 to LNHNV and CDR2 to YYDKDF. Trimming removed 0 bases from V and 2 bases from J, leaving 16 bases between the germline ends.